This entry features one T cell receptor beta chain sequence. The antigen remains unidentified. The CDR3 has 14 residues. This record comes from a study of monozygotic twins with inflammatory bowel disease. Study results and limitations: The data offered no way to tell different T cell subtypes apart. The study found lower TCRbeta diversity (inverse Simpson) in IBD patients than in healthy co-twins. In these data, no single strong IBD-associated signal or clonotype received support.

From the 5' RACE reads, TCRdb lists one entry per CDR3 protein and no DNA. The sample has roughly 150,000 distinct CDR3 sequences, and its top ten clones hold 1% to 1.5%. The sample consisted of blood. This clonotype originated in a human donor with ulcerative colitis or Crohn's disease, or a healthy co-twin of an affected twin (not recorded which). The chain carries TRBV12-3 or TRBV12-4 and TRBJ1-5; TCRdb returns TRBD1, unconfirmable since there is no DNA. The CDR3 spells CASSPDRFGQPQHF.